Listed below are T cell receptor beta chains from one sample, sequenced in a study of blood T cell dynamics during melanoma immunotherapy. Generated by immunoSEQ multiplex PCR, the TCRdb table keeps only in-frame clones and is missing some. The sample consists of about 28,000 clones, approximately 88% of them appearing once. Sequences were derived from blood, sampled from a patient treated with checkpoint blockade. Receptors originate from a human donor with melanoma. Each CDR3 is given with its conserved first and last residue. The order of the fields is CDR3 length, V gene, CDR3 protein.

15	TRBV5-6	CASSLNPRESYGYTF
15	TRBV4-1	CASSQDARTSAEQYF
19	TRBV11-3	CASSLATPDGHQTFYGYTF
15	TRBV28	CASSSPGVQVVKLFF
13	TRBV7-3	CASSSEGAGELFF
15	TRBV19	CASSIWAWQLTEAFF
14	TRBV14	CASRQSGINQPQHF
11	TRBV11-2	CANDYTGELFF
14	TRBV28	CASSLGGQGTEAFF
16	TRBV2	CASTLTVSYSNQPQHF
13	TRBV19	CASSGQINTEAFF
15	TRBV7-9	CASSLVQGTGNTIYF